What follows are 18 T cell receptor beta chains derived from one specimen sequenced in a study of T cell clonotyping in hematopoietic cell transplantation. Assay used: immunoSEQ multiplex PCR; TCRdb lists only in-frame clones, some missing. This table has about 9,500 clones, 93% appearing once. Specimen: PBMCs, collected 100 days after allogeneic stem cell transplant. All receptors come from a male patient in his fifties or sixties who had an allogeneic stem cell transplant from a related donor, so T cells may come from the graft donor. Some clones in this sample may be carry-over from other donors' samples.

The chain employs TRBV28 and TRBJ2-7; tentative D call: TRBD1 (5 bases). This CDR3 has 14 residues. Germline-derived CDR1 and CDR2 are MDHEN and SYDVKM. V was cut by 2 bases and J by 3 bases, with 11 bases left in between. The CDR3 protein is CASSLDSVNYEQYF. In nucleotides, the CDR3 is TGTGCCAGCAGTTTAGACAGTGTGAACTACGAGCAGTACTTC.

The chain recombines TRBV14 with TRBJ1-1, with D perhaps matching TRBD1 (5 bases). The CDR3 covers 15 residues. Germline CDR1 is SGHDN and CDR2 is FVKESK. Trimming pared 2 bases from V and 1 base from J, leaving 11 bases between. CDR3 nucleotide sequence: TGTGCCAGCAGCCAATTCTCAGGGTGGAACACTGAAGCTTTCTTT. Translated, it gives CASSQFSGWNTEAFF.

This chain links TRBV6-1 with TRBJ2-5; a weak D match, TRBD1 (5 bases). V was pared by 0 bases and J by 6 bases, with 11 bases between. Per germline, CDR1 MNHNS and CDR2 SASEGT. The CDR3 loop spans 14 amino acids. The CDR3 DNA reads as TGTGCCAGCAGTGAAGCCGGGCAGGGCCAGACCCAGTACTTC. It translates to CASSEAGQGQTQYF.

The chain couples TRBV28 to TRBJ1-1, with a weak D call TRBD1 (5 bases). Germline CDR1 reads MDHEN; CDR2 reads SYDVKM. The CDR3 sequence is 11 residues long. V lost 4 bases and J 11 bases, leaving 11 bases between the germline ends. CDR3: CASSWGLLAFF. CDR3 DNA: TGTGCCAGCAGTTGGGGACTTTTGGCTTTCTTT.

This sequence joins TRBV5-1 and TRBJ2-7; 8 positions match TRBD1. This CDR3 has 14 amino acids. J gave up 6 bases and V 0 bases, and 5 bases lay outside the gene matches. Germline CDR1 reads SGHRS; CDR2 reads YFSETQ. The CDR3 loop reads CASSLAPGGGEQYF. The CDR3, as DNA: TGCGCCAGCAGCTTGGCGCCAGGGGGCGGCGAGCAGTACTTC.

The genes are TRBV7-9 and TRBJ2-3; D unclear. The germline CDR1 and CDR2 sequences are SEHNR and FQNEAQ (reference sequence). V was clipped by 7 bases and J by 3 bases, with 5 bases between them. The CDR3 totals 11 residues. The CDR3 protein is CASIVTDTQYF. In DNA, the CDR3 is TGTGCCAGCATCGTAACAGATACGCAGTATTTT.

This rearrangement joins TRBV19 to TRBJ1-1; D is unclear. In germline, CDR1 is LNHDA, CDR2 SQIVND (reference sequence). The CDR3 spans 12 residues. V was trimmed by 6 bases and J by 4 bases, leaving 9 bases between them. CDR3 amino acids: CASSFLGTEAFF. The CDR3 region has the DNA TGTGCCAGTAGCTTTTTAGGCACTGAAGCTTTCTTT.

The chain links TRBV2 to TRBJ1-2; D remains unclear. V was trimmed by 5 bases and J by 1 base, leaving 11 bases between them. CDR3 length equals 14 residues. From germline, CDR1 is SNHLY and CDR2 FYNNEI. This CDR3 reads CASSFETDNYGYTF. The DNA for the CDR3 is TGTGCCAGCAGTTTCGAGACGGATAACTATGGCTACACCTTC.

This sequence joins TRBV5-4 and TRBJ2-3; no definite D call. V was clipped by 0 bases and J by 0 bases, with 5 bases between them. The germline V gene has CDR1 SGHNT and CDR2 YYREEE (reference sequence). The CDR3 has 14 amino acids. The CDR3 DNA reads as TGTGCCAGCAGCTTGGCCGGTAGCACAGATACGCAGTATTTT. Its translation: CASSLAGSTDTQYF.

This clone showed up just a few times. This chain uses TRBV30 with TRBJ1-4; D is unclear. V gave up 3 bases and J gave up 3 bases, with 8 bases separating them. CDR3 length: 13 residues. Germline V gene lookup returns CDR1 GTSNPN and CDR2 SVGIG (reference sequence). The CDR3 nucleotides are TGTGCCTGGAGATCACATCCTAATGAAAAACTGTTTTTT. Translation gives CAWRSHPNEKLFF.

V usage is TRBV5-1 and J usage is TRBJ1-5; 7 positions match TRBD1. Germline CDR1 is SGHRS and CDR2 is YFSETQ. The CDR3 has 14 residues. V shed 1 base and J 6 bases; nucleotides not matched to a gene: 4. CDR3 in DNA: TGCGCCAGCAGCTTGCAGGGGGAGGGTCAGCCCCAGCATTTT. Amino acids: CASSLQGEGQPQHF.

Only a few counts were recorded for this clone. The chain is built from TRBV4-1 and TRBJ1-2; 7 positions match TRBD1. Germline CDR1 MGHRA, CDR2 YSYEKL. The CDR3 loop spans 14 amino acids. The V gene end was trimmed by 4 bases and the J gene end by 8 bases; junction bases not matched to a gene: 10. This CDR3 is CASSPDRNRWGYTF. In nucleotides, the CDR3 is TGCGCCAGCAGCCCGGACAGGAACCGCTGGGGCTACACCTTC.

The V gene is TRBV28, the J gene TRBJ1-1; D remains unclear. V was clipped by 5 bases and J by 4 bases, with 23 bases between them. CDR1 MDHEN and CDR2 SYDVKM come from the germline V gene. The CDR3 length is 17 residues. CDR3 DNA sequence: TGTGCCAGCAGTACCATCCTGGTTCGGAGGGAAGGCACTGAAGCTTTCTTT. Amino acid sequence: CASSTILVRREGTEAFF.

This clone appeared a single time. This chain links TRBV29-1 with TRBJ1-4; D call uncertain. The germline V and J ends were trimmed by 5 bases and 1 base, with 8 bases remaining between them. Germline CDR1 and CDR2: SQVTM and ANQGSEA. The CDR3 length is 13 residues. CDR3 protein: CSVNEGTNEKLFF. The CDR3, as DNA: TGCAGCGTTAACGAGGGAACTAATGAAAAACTGTTTTTT. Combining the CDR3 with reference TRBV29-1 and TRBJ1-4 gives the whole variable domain SAVISQKPSRDICQRGTSLTIQCQVDSQVTMMFWYRQQPGQSLTLIATANQGSEATYESGFVIDKFPISRPNLTFSTLTVSNMSPEDSSIYLCSVNEGTNEKLFFGSGTQLSVL.

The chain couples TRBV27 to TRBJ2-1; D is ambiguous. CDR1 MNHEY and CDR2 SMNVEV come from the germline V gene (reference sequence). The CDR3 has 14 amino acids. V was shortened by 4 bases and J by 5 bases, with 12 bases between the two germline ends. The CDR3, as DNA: TGTGCCAGCAGTTCCCTTGGGCGAAACAATGAGCAGTTCTTC. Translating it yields CASSSLGRNNEQFF.

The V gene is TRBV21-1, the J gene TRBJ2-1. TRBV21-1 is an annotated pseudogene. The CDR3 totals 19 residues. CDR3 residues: CASSKEEGLDERPYNEQFF. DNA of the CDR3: TGTGCCAGCAGCAAAGAAGAAGGGCTGGATGAACGCCCGTACAATGAGCAGTTCTTC.

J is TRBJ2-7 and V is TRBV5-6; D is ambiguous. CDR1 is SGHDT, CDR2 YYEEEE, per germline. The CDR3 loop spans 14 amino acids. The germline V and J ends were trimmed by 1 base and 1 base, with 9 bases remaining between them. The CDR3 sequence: CASSLLQASYEQYF. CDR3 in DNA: TGTGCCAGCAGCTTGTTGCAGGCGTCCTACGAGCAGTACTTC.

The CDR3 loop is CASSLFDLEKLFF. As DNA, the CDR3 is TGTGCCAGCAGCTTATTCGATCTTGAAAAACTGTTTTTT. The V and J genes are TRBV7-8 and TRBJ1-4; unclear D gene. The CDR3 length is 13 residues. Per germline, CDR1 SGHVS and CDR2 FQNEAQ. The V and J ends lost 2 bases and 7 bases respectively, with 8 bases between them.